Each of the 27 T cell receptor beta chains below was sequenced from the same sample in a study of control samples from healthy donors and cancer patients. Repertoires were generated with immunoSEQ multiplex PCR, while TCRdb's copy carries only in-frame clones and drops some. This table holds more than 90,000 clones, roughly 89% found once. Specimen: blood. Receptors originate from a man in his thirties or forties in good health.

The rearrangement uses TRBV5-4 and TRBJ1-2; the D gene is possibly TRBD1 (6 bases). Germline assignment: CDR1 SGHNT and CDR2 YYREEE (reference sequence). The CDR3 is 15 residues long. V was cut by 4 bases and J by 2 bases, with 15 bases left in between. CDR3 residues: CASSTIRTENYGYTF. In nucleotides, the CDR3 is TGTGCCAGCAGCACTATAAGGACAGAAAACTATGGCTACACCTTC.

This clone occurred a few times. The chain joins TRBV30 to TRBJ1-5; no clear D gene. Germline V gene sequence: CDR1 GTSNPN, CDR2 SVGIG (reference sequence). The CDR3 covers 13 residues. Trimming shortened V by 0 bases and J by 1 base, and 4 bases separated the two germline ends. The CDR3 region has the DNA TGTGCCTGGAGTGTGCAAAGCAATCAGCCCCAGCATTTT. This translates into CAWSVQSNQPQHF.

This rearrangement joins TRBV27 to TRBJ1-3; a weak D match, TRBD1 (5 bases). V lost 6 bases and J 5 bases, leaving 14 bases between the germline ends. Germline lookup yields CDR1 MNHEY and CDR2 SMNVEV (reference sequence). This CDR3 comprises 14 residues. DNA of the CDR3: TGTGCCAGCAGAGGGACGGAGAAGCGAAACACCATATATTTT. The encoded protein is CASRGTEKRNTIYF.

The V and J genes are TRBV15 and TRBJ2-2, with a possible D match to TRBD1 (5 bases). V dropped 3 bases and J dropped 0 bases, with 5 bases sitting between them. This CDR3 is built from 14 residues. From germline, CDR1 is LNHNV and CDR2 YYDKDF (reference sequence). CDR3 residues: CATSSRANTGELFF. In DNA, the CDR3 is TGTGCCACCAGCAGCAGGGCGAACACCGGGGAGCTGTTTTTT. The full variable domain, completed using reference TRBV15 and TRBJ2-2, is DAMVIQNPRYQVTQFGKPVTLSCSQTLNHNVMYWYQQKSSQAPKLLFHYYDKDFNNEADTPDNFQSRRPNTSFCFLDIRSPGLGDTAMYLCATSSRANTGELFFGEGSRLTVL.

V and J are TRBV12-3 or TRBV12-4 and TRBJ1-1, with D maybe TRBD1 (6 bases). The CDR3 covers 12 residues. The ends were cut back, 5 bases at V and 11 bases at J, with 15 bases in the middle. CDR3 region: CASSPVEGGAFF. The CDR3 DNA reads TGTGCCAGCAGTCCAGTCGAGGGGGGGGCTTTCTTT.

The chain links TRBV10-1 to TRBJ2-1; 7 bases are shared with TRBD1. Unmatched junction bases numbered 2, after V lost 6 bases and J lost 0 bases. Germline lookup yields CDR1 WNHNN and CDR2 SYGVQD (reference sequence). This CDR3 region has 14 residues. The DNA of the CDR3 is TGCGCCAGCAGCCGGGACAGCTCCTACAATGAGCAGTTCTTC. This encodes CASSRDSSYNEQFF.

The rearrangement uses TRBV24-1 and TRBJ1-2; the D gene is possibly TRBD1 (6 bases). Per the germline V gene, CDR1 is KGHDR and CDR2 is SFDVKD. V dropped 3 bases and J dropped 2 bases, with 9 bases sitting between them. This CDR3 contains 14 residues. The CDR3: CATSDTGTNYGYTF. DNA of the CDR3: TGTGCCACCAGTGATACCGGGACAAACTATGGCTACACCTTC.

The gene calls are TRBV5-1 and TRBJ2-1; D possibly corresponds to TRBD2 (5 bases). V shed 0 bases and J shed 4 bases, with 14 bases lying between them. This CDR3 has 16 residues. Germline V lookup: CDR1 SGHRS, CDR2 YFSETQ. For the CDR3, the DNA is TGCGCCAGCAGCTTGGAAGGCAGGCCGGGGTACAATGAGCAGTTCTTC. This translates into CASSLEGRPGYNEQFF.

This clone has just one count. The J gene is TRBJ1-5, the V gene TRBV12-3 or TRBV12-4, with no clear D. Trimming took off 3 bases at V and 1 base at J, with 4 bases between the two ends. The CDR3 loop spans 13 amino acids. The CDR3 protein is CASSFWSNQPQHF. DNA of the CDR3: TGTGCCAGCAGTTTTTGGAGCAATCAGCCCCAGCATTTT.

The V and J genes are TRBV7-9 and TRBJ2-2; the match to TRBD1 covers 9 bases. Trimming removed 5 bases from V and 7 bases from J; junction bases left unmatched: 5. CDR3 length: 14 residues. From germline, CDR1 is SEHNR and CDR2 FQNEAQ (reference sequence). CDR3 nucleotides: TGTGCCAGCAGCCCGACAGGGGGAATCGGGGAGCTGTTTTTT. It specifies CASSPTGGIGELFF.

This rearrangement joins TRBV6-5 to TRBJ2-7, with D perhaps TRBD1 (6 bases). From germline, CDR1 is MNHEY and CDR2 SVGAGI. The CDR3 consists of 15 residues. V gave up 7 bases and J gave up 2 bases, with 18 bases separating them. The CDR3 DNA is TGTGCCAGCACCTTAAACCAGGGGCAGCCCTACGAGCAGTACTTC. Amino acid sequence: CASTLNQGQPYEQYF.

The gene calls are TRBV15 and TRBJ1-1; no clear D. CDR3 length: 15 residues. The germline V gene has CDR1 LNHNV and CDR2 YYDKDF (reference sequence). V lost 3 bases, J lost 0 bases, and 11 bases lay in between. Written as DNA, the CDR3 is TGTGCCACCAGCAGGGGTCTGGGGATGAACACTGAAGCTTTCTTT. Its protein is CATSRGLGMNTEAFF. The full variable domain, in which reference TRBV15 and TRBJ1-1 provide the parts outside the CDR3, is DAMVIQNPRYQVTQFGKPVTLSCSQTLNHNVMYWYQQKSSQAPKLLFHYYDKDFNNEADTPDNFQSRRPNTSFCFLDIRSPGLGDTAMYLCATSRGLGMNTEAFFGQGTRLTVV.

The chain links TRBV7-8 to TRBJ2-1; 13 bases are shared with TRBD2. The CDR3 consists of 19 residues. The trim removed 5 bases at V and 0 bases at J, leaving 10 bases unmatched. CDR1 SGHVS and CDR2 FQNEAQ come from the germline V gene. The CDR3 sequence: CASSTWTSGGKFSYNEQFF. In DNA form, the CDR3 reads TGTGCCAGCAGCACCTGGACTAGCGGGGGTAAATTCTCCTACAATGAGCAGTTCTTC.

The chain carries TRBV5-1 and TRBJ1-1, with D uncertain. CDR1 SGHRS and CDR2 YFSETQ come from the germline V gene. CDR3 size: 12 residues. V was shortened by 2 bases and J by 5 bases, with 7 bases between the two germline ends. Here the CDR3 reads CASSFKGTEAFF. CDR3 DNA: TGCGCCAGCAGCTTTAAGGGAACTGAAGCTTTCTTT.

V and J are TRBV7-9 and TRBJ1-1; D is ambiguous. V dropped 0 bases and J dropped 1 base, with 6 bases sitting between them. The CDR3 totals 14 residues. Germline V CDR1 and CDR2: SEHNR, FQNEAQ (reference sequence). The DNA of the CDR3 is TGTGCCAGCAGCTTAGCCAGAACGAACACTGAAGCTTTCTTT. Translating gives CASSLARTNTEAFF.

This chain uses TRBV6-2 or TRBV6-3 with TRBJ2-3; 7 bases fit TRBD1. CDR1 is MNHEY and CDR2 is SVGEGT in the germline V gene. The trim removed 4 bases at V and 2 bases at J, leaving 6 bases unmatched. There are 15 residues in the CDR3. The DNA for the CDR3 is TGTGCCAGCAGTTTCCGGGACAGAGACACAGATACGCAGTATTTT. Translated, it gives CASSFRDRDTDTQYF.

This clone was seen once. J is TRBJ1-1 and V is TRBV28; D is unresolved. In germline, CDR1 is MDHEN, CDR2 SYDVKM. CDR3 length equals 11 residues. V lost 3 bases and J lost 9, with 8 bases in between. The CDR3 DNA reads TGTGCCAGCAGTTTCGGACTAAAAGCTTTCTTT. Translation: CASSFGLKAFF.

The chain links TRBV14 to TRBJ2-3; D might be TRBD1 (5 bases). The ends were cut back, 1 base at V and 2 bases at J, with 16 bases in the middle. The CDR3 has 17 amino acids. Germline CDR1 reads SGHDN; CDR2 reads FVKESK. In nucleotides, the CDR3 is TGTGCCAGCAGCCAAGGGAGACAGACCTTTAACACAGATACGCAGTATTTT. Protein sequence: CASSQGRQTFNTDTQYF.

The CDR3 bases are TGTGCCAGCAGCTTAGGTCTAGCGGTTCCATCCTACGAGCAGTACTTC. Residues: CASSLGLAVPSYEQYF. This chain connects TRBV11-2 to TRBJ2-7, with TRBD2 identical over 7 bases. V dropped 1 base and J dropped 1; count of bases not matched to a gene: 7. This CDR3 has 16 residues. In germline, CDR1 is SGHAT, CDR2 FQNNGV.

The V gene is TRBV24-1, the J gene TRBJ2-5; D uncertain. The CDR3 is made up of 13 amino acids. Trimming shortened V by 1 base and J by 7 bases, and 9 bases separated the two germline ends. Germline CDR1 is KGHDR and CDR2 is SFDVKD. CDR3 loop: CATSDFRAGTQYF. The CDR3 DNA reads as TGTGCCACCAGTGATTTCCGAGCTGGGACCCAGTACTTC.

The rearrangement joins TRBV3-1 (or the pseudogene TRBV3-2) to TRBJ2-7, with 11 bases that match TRBD1. This CDR3 is built from 16 residues. The trim removed 4 bases at V and 5 bases at J, leaving 10 bases unmatched. The germline gives CDR1 LGHDT, CDR2 YNNKEL (reference sequence). The CDR3 coding sequence is TGTGCCAGCAGCCGTCGGTGGGGACAGGGGGTCCACGAGCAGTACTTC. Amino acid sequence: CASSRRWGQGVHEQYF.

The chain carries TRBV27 and TRBJ1-6, with 7 bases that match TRBD1. V lost 5 bases to trimming and J lost 0 bases; unmatched junction nucleotides: 10. The CDR3 spans 18 residues. CDR1 is MNHEY and CDR2 is SMNVEV in the germline V gene (reference sequence). CDR3 in amino acids: CASSRQGPASSYNSPLHF. For the CDR3, the DNA is TGTGCCAGCAGTCGACAGGGCCCCGCGAGCTCCTATAATTCACCCCTCCACTTT.

The sample holds one count of this clone. The chain links TRBV25-1 to TRBJ1-2, with D perhaps TRBD1 (5 bases). Looked up from germline, CDR1 is MGHDK and CDR2 is SYGVNS. The germline V and J ends were trimmed by 6 bases and 2 bases, with 10 bases remaining between them. CDR3 length equals 13 residues. CDR3 sequence: CASSRENNYGYTF. CDR3 coding DNA: TGTGCCAGCAGCAGGGAAAACAACTATGGCTACACCTTC.

V usage is TRBV7-9 and J usage is TRBJ2-5; 7 bases agree with TRBD1. CDR3 length: 16 amino acids. Germline V gene sequence: CDR1 SEHNR, CDR2 FQNEAQ (reference sequence). J gave up 5 bases and V 4 bases, and 13 bases lay outside the gene matches. CDR3 nucleotides: TGTGCCAGCAGCTCTACGACCAAGACAGGGAGCGAGACCCAGTACTTC. Translated, it gives CASSSTTKTGSETQYF.

CDR3 sequence: CASSTGDRVYWNTEAFF. Here the CDR3 DNA reads TGTGCCAGTAGTACAGGAGACAGGGTATACTGGAACACTGAAGCTTTCTTT. The chain has TRBV19 and TRBJ1-1; 7 bases map to TRBD1. The V gene end was trimmed by 4 bases and the J gene end by 1 base; junction bases not matched to a gene: 12. Germline V gene sequence: CDR1 LNHDA, CDR2 SQIVND (reference sequence). The CDR3 spans 17 residues. Filled out from reference TRBV19 and TRBJ1-1, the complete variable domain reads DGGITQSPKYLFRKEGQNVTLSCEQNLNHDAMYWYRQDPGQGLRLIYYSQIVNDFQKGDIAEGYSVSREKKESFPLTVTSAQKNPTAFYLCASSTGDRVYWNTEAFFGQGTRLTVV.

The chain joins TRBV27 to TRBJ2-7; 10 bases line up with TRBD1. V was pared by 4 bases and J by 9 bases, with 3 bases of the junction left unmatched. The germline CDR1 and CDR2 sequences are MNHEY and SMNVEV (reference sequence). CDR3 size: 12 residues. CDR3 DNA sequence: TGTGCCAGCAGTTCGACAGGGGGCAGGCAGTACTTC. Protein product: CASSSTGGRQYF.

The chain recombines TRBV21-1 with TRBJ2-5; the table's D call, TRBD1, has no DNA check behind it. TRBV21-1 is tagged as a pseudogene. The CDR3 is 16 amino acids. This CDR3 reads CASSKALMAEKETQYF. The DNA of the CDR3 is TGTGCCAGCAGCAAAGCCTTGATGGCAGAAAAAGAGACCCAGTACTTC.